Following are 32 T cell receptor beta chains from one sample sequenced in a study of T-cell reconstitution after alpha-beta-depleted transplantation in children. Unique molecular identifiers tagged the TCRbeta library. TCRdb redid the calling of the PCR reads with MiXCR, one entry per CDR3 protein. The sample gives about a million distinct CDR3 sequences, under 30% of which show up once; roughly 28% is in the top ten. Sequences were derived from PBMCs, mostly from graft donor cells, sampled 360 days after TCRalphabeta/CD19-depleted stem cell transplant. These TCRs come from a boy in the first two years of life who had a stem cell transplant for SCID, so the T cells may come from the graft donor.

The rearrangement links TRBV10-3 to TRBJ1-1; maybe TRBD1 (6 bases). Germline lookup yields CDR1 ENHRY and CDR2 SYGVKD. The CDR3 is made up of 14 amino acids. V shed 4 bases and J shed 2 bases, with 11 bases lying between them. CDR3 sequence: CAISVGGPNTEAFF. The CDR3 DNA sequence: TGTGCCATCAGTGTTGGGGGGCCCAACACTGAAGCTTTCTTT.

There are a few counts of this clonotype. The V and J genes are TRBV6-2 or TRBV6-3 and TRBJ2-7; perhaps TRBD2 as D (6 bases). Trimming left V 2 bases short and J 6 bases short, with 17 bases between. The CDR3 extends over 15 amino acids. Germline-derived CDR1 and CDR2 are MNHEY and SVGEGT. The CDR3 reads CASSYEGWMGGEQYF. In DNA form, the CDR3 reads TGTGCCAGCAGTTACGAGGGTTGGATGGGGGGCGAGCAGTACTTC.

This clonotype has only a few counts. The V and J genes are TRBV20-1 and TRBJ2-5; D unresolved. Trimming took 8 bases from V and 5 from J, leaving 15 bases between them. Germline V gene sequence: CDR1 DFQATT, CDR2 SNEGSKA (reference sequence). This CDR3 has 12 residues. CDR3 amino acids: CSPSGHLETQYF. CDR3 nucleotides: TGCAGTCCCTCCGGGCACCTTGAGACCCAGTACTTC.

Only a few counts were recorded for this clonotype. The chain combines TRBV7-9 with TRBJ2-3; TRBD2 aligns across 10 bases. The CDR3 has 15 residues. V lost 5 bases and J lost 5; bases outside the gene matches: 7. Germline V CDR1 and CDR2: SEHNR, FQNEAQ (reference sequence). The CDR3 DNA reads as TGTGCCAGCAGCAGCCAAGCGGGGGGGTTAGATACGCAGTATTTT. It is translated as CASSSQAGGLDTQYF.

V and J are TRBV7-9 and TRBJ2-3; unclear D gene. CDR1 SEHNR and CDR2 FQNEAQ come from the germline V gene (reference sequence). The CDR3 has 13 amino acids. The V end lost 5 bases, the J end lost 4 bases, and 10 bases lay between the germline ends. CDR3 sequence reads: CASSLGFSDTQYF. For the CDR3, the DNA is TGTGCCAGCAGCCTAGGGTTCTCAGATACGCAGTATTTT. Combining the CDR3 with reference TRBV7-9 and TRBJ2-3 gives the whole variable domain DTGVSQNPRHKITKRGQNVTFRCDPISEHNRLYWYRQTLGQGPEFLTYFQNEAQLEKSRLLSDRFSAERPKGSFSTLEIQRTEQGDSAMYLCASSLGFSDTQYFGPGTRLTVL.

The chain couples TRBV5-1 to TRBJ2-7; D possibly corresponds to TRBD2 (6 bases). The V gene's germline CDR1 is SGHRS and CDR2 YFSETQ. V was clipped by 6 bases and J by 6 bases, with 13 bases between them. This CDR3 has 12 residues. The CDR3 DNA sequence: TGCGCCAGCATGGAGGGGCCGGGCGAGCAGTACTTC. Protein sequence: CASMEGPGEQYF.

The chain joins TRBV28 to TRBJ1-3; D remains unclear. The CDR3 sequence is 11 residues long. From germline, CDR1 is MDHEN and CDR2 SYDVKM. V shed 5 bases and J shed 8 bases, with 7 bases lying between them. CDR3 sequence reads: CASSTAYTIYF. CDR3 nucleotide sequence: TGTGCCAGCAGTACAGCATACACCATATATTTT. Together with reference TRBV28 and TRBJ1-3, the CDR3 gives the full variable domain: DVKVTQSSRYLVKRTGEKVFLECVQDMDHENMFWYRQDPGLGLRLIYFSYDVKMKEKGDIPEGYSVSREKKERFSLILESASTNQTSMYLCASSTAYTIYFGEGSWLTVV.

The chain carries TRBV15 and TRBJ1-2, with a possible D match to TRBD1 (5 bases). Germline V gives CDR1 LNHNV, CDR2 YYDKDF (reference sequence). Trimming removed 3 bases at V and 4 bases at J, with 15 bases between. The CDR3 sequence is 15 residues long. The CDR3 protein is CATSRGGRGIYGYTF. CDR3 nucleotide sequence: TGTGCCACCAGCAGGGGGGGAAGGGGCATCTATGGCTACACCTTC.

J is TRBJ2-1 and V is TRBV12-3 or TRBV12-4; 9 bases match TRBD2. V shed 3 bases, J shed 9 bases, and the junction held 6 bases outside the gene matches. CDR3 length: 14 residues. Written as DNA, the CDR3 is TGTGCCAGCAGTTTGGGCGGGGGGGCCCGTGAGCAGTTCTTC. Translation: CASSLGGGAREQFF.

The chain is built from TRBV5-1 and TRBJ2-1; TRBD2 aligns across 8 bases. From germline, CDR1 is SGHRS and CDR2 YFSETQ. The junction had 5 bases not matched to a gene; V was cut back by 4 bases and J by 2 bases. The CDR3 covers 15 residues. CDR3 sequence (DNA): TGCGCCAGCAGCCCGCGGGGGGCCCCCTACAATGAGCAGTTCTTC. This codes for CASSPRGAPYNEQFF.

This clonotype was picked up a small number of times. This chain links TRBV12-3 or TRBV12-4 with TRBJ2-3; 13 nucleotides match TRBD2. The CDR3 has 16 amino acids. J gave up 1 base and V 6 bases, and 4 bases lay outside the gene matches. CDR3 residues: CASSAGLAGGTDTQYF. DNA for the CDR3: TGTGCCAGCAGCGCCGGACTAGCGGGGGGCACAGATACGCAGTATTTT.

On this clonotype: A read error may produce the germline difference seen at one junction end. The chain uses TRBV3-1 and TRBJ2-1, with 10 positions matching TRBD2. CDR1 LGHDT and CDR2 YNNKEL come from the germline V gene (reference sequence). The length of the CDR3 is 15 residues. The CDR3 DNA follows: TGTGCCAGCAGCCCAGCGGGGGGGCCGGGCAATGAGCAGATCTTC. Translated, it gives CASSPAGGPGNEQIF.

This clonotype has more than one count but fewer than ten. CDR3 protein: CASTDRRTGAGELFF. DNA of the CDR3: TGCGCCAGCACCGATCGGAGGACAGGGGCCGGGGAGCTGTTTTTT. The chain combines TRBV5-1 with TRBJ2-2, with 9 bases fitting TRBD1. Germline V gene lookup returns CDR1 SGHRS and CDR2 YFSETQ. Trimming removed 6 bases from V and 6 bases from J; junction bases left unmatched: 9. The CDR3 runs to 15 residues.

This clonotype was seen a few times. The rearrangement uses TRBV19 and TRBJ2-1, with 10 bases matching TRBD1. Germline CDR1 LNHDA, CDR2 SQIVND (reference sequence). The CDR3 loop spans 15 amino acids. The V and J ends lost 5 bases and 6 bases, in that order; junction bases with no gene match: 7. The DNA for the CDR3 is TGTGCCAGTAGTGCCACCGGGACAGGGGTCAATGAGCAGTTCTTC. Translating gives CASSATGTGVNEQFF. Full variable domain (missing parts from reference TRBV19 and TRBJ2-1): DGGITQSPKYLFRKEGQNVTLSCEQNLNHDAMYWYRQDPGQGLRLIYYSQIVNDFQKGDIAEGYSVSREKKESFPLTVTSAQKNPTAFYLCASSATGTGVNEQFFGPGTRLTVL.

The chain recombines TRBV20-1 with TRBJ2-7, with D uncertain. Germline assignment: CDR1 DFQATT and CDR2 SNEGSKA (reference sequence). V shed 6 bases and J shed 1 base, with 13 bases lying between them. The CDR3 sequence is 13 residues long. CDR3 nucleotide sequence: TGCAGTGCCGCGAAGGACCTTTCCTACGAGCAGTACTTC. Encoded protein: CSAAKDLSYEQYF.

V usage is TRBV4-1 and J usage is TRBJ1-5; no firm D call. The CDR3 sequence is 17 residues long. The germline V and J ends were trimmed by 0 bases and 5 bases, with 17 bases remaining between them. The germline CDR1 and CDR2 sequences are MGHRA and YSYEKL. CDR3 region: CASSQEGRWVSYQPQHF. The CDR3 DNA sequence: TGCGCCAGCAGCCAAGAAGGCAGGTGGGTGTCTTATCAGCCCCAGCATTTT.

The chain recombines TRBV12-3 or TRBV12-4 with TRBJ1-1; TRBD1 matches 9 bases. The CDR3 is made up of 11 amino acids. J gave up 11 bases and V 6 bases, and 4 bases lay outside the gene matches. For the CDR3, the DNA is TGTGCCAGCAGCTTCGACAGGGGGGCTTTCTTT. This gives the protein CASSFDRGAFF.

A few counts support this clonotype. The rearrangement uses TRBV20-1 and TRBJ2-7; possibly TRBD1 for D (5 bases). V was cut by 1 base and J by 3 bases, with 13 bases left in between. CDR1 and CDR2 (germline): DFQATT, SNEGSKA (reference sequence). The CDR3 loop spans 14 amino acids. CDR3 in amino acids: CSARGQGEGYEQYF. Written as DNA, the CDR3 is TGCAGTGCTAGAGGCCAGGGTGAAGGCTACGAGCAGTACTTC.

This clonotype was recorded a few times. This chain links TRBV30 with TRBJ1-1; TRBD1 matches 7 bases. V shed 4 bases and J 1 base; nucleotides not matched to a gene: 6. The V gene's germline CDR1 is GTSNPN and CDR2 SVGIG (reference sequence). The CDR3 is 14 residues long. CDR3 sequence: CAWNPTGRNTEAFF. DNA for the CDR3: TGTGCCTGGAACCCGACAGGGAGGAACACTGAAGCTTTCTTT.

In this sample, this clonotype turned up a few times. The chain is built from TRBV7-9 and TRBJ2-3, with D maybe TRBD2 (6 bases). CDR1 SEHNR and CDR2 FQNEAQ come from the germline V gene (reference sequence). The V and J ends lost 5 bases and 3 bases respectively, with 15 bases between them. The CDR3 loop spans 15 amino acids. CDR3 in DNA: TGTGCCAGCAGCCCTACCGGGACTCCTACAGATACGCAGTATTTT. Translating it yields CASSPTGTPTDTQYF. Full variable domain (outside the CDR3, taken from reference TRBV7-9 and TRBJ2-3): DTGVSQNPRHKITKRGQNVTFRCDPISEHNRLYWYRQTLGQGPEFLTYFQNEAQLEKSRLLSDRFSAERPKGSFSTLEIQRTEQGDSAMYLCASSPTGTPTDTQYFGPGTRLTVL.

This chain connects TRBV2 to TRBJ2-1, with D possibly matching TRBD2 (6 bases). Germline CDR1 SNHLY, CDR2 FYNNEI. V shed 5 bases and J shed 4 bases, with 12 bases lying between them. The CDR3 length is 14 residues. This CDR3 reads CASSPPEGYNEQFF. Written as DNA, the CDR3 is TGTGCCAGCAGTCCTCCGGAGGGATACAATGAGCAGTTCTTC. Drawing the rest from reference TRBV2 and TRBJ2-1, the complete variable domain is EPEVTQTPSHQVTQMGQEVILRCVPISNHLYFYWYRQILGQKVEFLVSFYNNEISEKSEIFDDQFSVERPDGSNFTLKIRSTKLEDSAMYFCASSPPEGYNEQFFGPGTRLTVL.

A few counts support this clonotype. V and J are TRBV11-2 and TRBJ2-3; 9 bases are shared with TRBD1. The CDR3 sequence is 17 residues long. Germline V CDR1 and CDR2: SGHAT, FQNNGV. Trimming took 5 bases from V and 1 from J; bases not matched to a gene: 10. The CDR3 sequence: CASSRFSGQGGTDTQYF. DNA of the CDR3: TGTGCCAGCAGCCGATTTTCGGGACAGGGTGGCACAGATACGCAGTATTTT. The full variable domain, completed using reference TRBV11-2 and TRBJ2-3, is EAGVAQSPRYKIIEKRQSVAFWCNPISGHATLYWYQQILGQGPKLLIQFQNNGVVDDSQLPKDRFSAERLKGVDSTLKIQPAKLEDSAVYLCASSRFSGQGGTDTQYFGPGTRLTVL.

This clonotype was seen a handful of times. The V call is TRBV20-1, the J call TRBJ2-3, with D possibly being TRBD1 or TRBD2 (5 bases each). The length of the CDR3 is 17 residues. Trimming stripped 0 bases from V and 0 bases from J, with 16 bases between. Germline V gene lookup returns CDR1 DFQATT and CDR2 SNEGSKA (reference sequence). CDR3 sequence reads: CSARDRGNHPSTDTQYF. CDR3 in DNA: TGCAGTGCTAGAGATCGGGGCAATCACCCTAGCACAGATACGCAGTATTTT.

The chain is built from TRBV28 and TRBJ2-7; no firm D call. CDR1 and CDR2 from the germline V gene are MDHEN and SYDVKM. The CDR3 consists of 16 residues. V was shortened by 6 bases and J by 1 base, with 19 bases between the two germline ends. CDR3 sequence reads: CASSQPSGQISYEQYF. As DNA, the CDR3 is TGTGCCAGCAGCCAACCCAGTGGCCAGATTTCCTACGAGCAGTACTTC.

The rearrangement joins TRBV20-1 to TRBJ1-5; 9 bases are shared with TRBD1. CDR3 size: 17 residues. V lost 5 bases to trimming and J lost 1 base; unmatched junction nucleotides: 12. Germline-derived CDR1 and CDR2 are DFQATT and SNEGSKA (reference sequence). CDR3 in DNA: TGCAGTGCTGTCGATCCGGGACAGGGAAAGAGCAATCAGCCCCAGCATTTT. It translates to CSAVDPGQGKSNQPQHF.

This clonotype came up many times. This chain connects TRBV5-1 to TRBJ1-1; D gene unclear. Between the trimmed V and J ends, which lost 0 bases and 8 bases, there was a span of 14 bases. Germline loops: CDR1 SGHRS, CDR2 YFSETQ. The CDR3 has 14 amino acids. DNA of the CDR3: TGCGCCAGCAGCTTGGCCCTCGTAGGCAGCGAAGCTTTCTTT. Its protein product is CASSLALVGSEAFF. Together with reference TRBV5-1 and TRBJ1-1, the CDR3 gives the full variable domain: KAGVTQTPRYLIKTRGQQVTLSCSPISGHRSVSWYQQTPGQGLQFLFEYFSETQRNKGNFPGRFSGRQFSNSRSEMNVSTLELGDSALYLCASSLALVGSEAFFGQGTRLTVV.

This clonotype was counted only a few times. The V call is TRBV5-1, the J call TRBJ2-5; D not certain. The V gene lost 5 bases and the J gene lost 4 bases, with 12 bases spanning the gap. CDR3 length: 13 amino acids. CDR1 and CDR2 (germline): SGHRS, YFSETQ. In DNA form, the CDR3 reads TGCGCCAGCAGATCCGGTTTCGGAGAGACCCAGTACTTC. It codes for CASRSGFGETQYF.

The V and J genes are TRBV29-1 and TRBJ2-1; D gene unclear. V lost 4 bases, J lost 7 bases, and 11 bases lay in between. The CDR3 extends over 12 amino acids. Germline loops: CDR1 SQVTM, CDR2 ANQGSEA. CDR3 bases: TGCAGCGTTGCACCTGTAGTGAATGAGCAGTTCTTC. Amino acids: CSVAPVVNEQFF.

This clonotype was picked up a small number of times. CDR3 sequence: CASSIDGGEGAFF. The CDR3 region has the DNA TGTGCCAGCAGCATCGATGGGGGCGAGGGAGCTTTCTTT. The chain couples TRBV7-2 to TRBJ1-1; a possible D gene is TRBD1 (6 bases). Germline CDR1 is SGHTA and CDR2 is FQGNSA. V was clipped by 5 bases and J by 10 bases, with 17 bases between them. This CDR3 has 13 amino acids. Using reference TRBV7-2 and TRBJ1-1 for the parts outside the CDR3, the full variable domain is GAGVSQSPSNKVTEKGKDVELRCDPISGHTALYWYRQSLGQGLEFLIYFQGNSAPDKSGLPSDRFSAERTGGSVSTLTIQRTQQEDSAVYLCASSIDGGEGAFFGQGTRLTVV.

This clonotype was observed a few times. The gene calls are TRBV5-1 and TRBJ2-2; D may be TRBD1 (5 bases). Trimming shortened V by 4 bases and J by 6 bases, and 16 bases separated the two germline ends. This CDR3 has 15 amino acids. In germline, CDR1 is SGHRS, CDR2 YFSETQ. The CDR3 loop reads CASSKEPRVPGELFF. DNA of the CDR3: TGCGCCAGCAGCAAAGAACCCAGGGTTCCCGGGGAGCTGTTTTTT.

The rearrangement links TRBV27 to TRBJ2-7; TRBD1 agrees at 12 bases. This CDR3 has 16 amino acids. The V and J ends lost 2 bases and 5 bases, in that order; junction bases with no gene match: 7. Germline V gives CDR1 MNHEY, CDR2 SMNVEV (reference sequence). In DNA form, the CDR3 reads TGTGCCAGCAGTTTACGACCGGGACAGGGGGCGGACGAGCAGTACTTC. This encodes CASSLRPGQGADEQYF.

This sequence joins TRBV10-3 and TRBJ2-1; TRBD1 matches at 9 bases. The CDR3 contains 15 residues. Germline V gene sequence: CDR1 ENHRY, CDR2 SYGVKD. V dropped 6 bases and J dropped 4; count of bases not matched to a gene: 7. The CDR3 nucleotides are TGTGCCATCAGCGGCCGGGACAGGGCGTACAATGAGCAGTTCTTC. Translating gives CAISGRDRAYNEQFF.